Shown below are 27 T cell receptor beta chains from a single sample sequenced in a study of regulatory T cells in long-lasting Graves disease. CDR3-region Arm-PCR and iRepertoire HTBI primers produced the TCR beta libraries. Each CDR3 protein is one row after TCRdb ran MiXCR on the multiplex PCR reads. The table includes over 450,000 distinct CDR3 sequences, about 12% detected once. Noted time point: newly diagnosed GD, antithyroid drugs for less than 3 months. After RNA was extracted from PBMCs, the TCR library was made from it. The same sample was also used in a study of T cells in Graves' hyperthyroidism and ophthalmopathy.

The sequencing here drew on peripheral blood mononuclear cells (PBMCs), taken at new diagnosis, from a patient treated with antithyroid drugs. These receptors were taken from a woman in her 30s with Graves disease.

This clonotype was observed many times. The gene calls are TRBV5-1 and TRBJ2-3; 7 bases align to TRBD2. V dropped 7 bases and J dropped 2; count of bases not matched to a gene: 1. CDR1 is SGHRS and CDR2 is YFSETQ in the germline V gene. The CDR3 runs to 12 residues. CDR3 loop: CASRDYTDTQYF. In DNA, the CDR3 is TGCGCCAGCCGGGACTACACAGATACGCAGTATTTT.

Worth noting for this clonotype: A far larger clone differs by one base, so this is likely a read error. This sequence joins TRBV11-3 and TRBJ2-7; 11 bases agree with TRBD2. The CDR3 runs to 17 residues. Per germline, CDR1 SGHNT and CDR2 YENEEA. The trim removed 3 bases at V and 7 bases at J, leaving 14 bases unmatched. The CDR3 loop is CASSFYTSGRGWNEQYF. CDR3 DNA sequence: TGTGCCAGCAGCTTTTATACTAGCGGGAGAGGGTGGAATGAGCAGTACTTC.

The table lists this clonotype with a few counts. V and J are TRBV25-1 and TRBJ2-1; 8 bases align to TRBD2. Germline CDR1 reads MGHDK; CDR2 reads SYGVNS. The length of the CDR3 is 15 residues. The junction had 5 bases not matched to a gene; V was cut back by 6 bases and J by 1 base. DNA of the CDR3: TGTGCCAGCAGCCCAGCGGGAGAGTCCTACAATGAGCAGTTCTTC. This encodes CASSPAGESYNEQFF.

This clonotype turned up a few times. The CDR3 DNA reads TGTGCCAGCAGTTTAATGCCCACCCGGGTTAACGAGCAGTACTTC. Its protein product is CASSLMPTRVNEQYF. The chain combines TRBV27 with TRBJ2-7; D is undetermined. V lost 2 bases and J 5 bases, leaving 16 bases between the germline ends. The germline CDR1 and CDR2 sequences are MNHEY and SMNVEV (reference sequence). This CDR3 region has 15 residues.

This clonotype has at least ten counts. V and J are TRBV2 and TRBJ2-5; 8 bases line up with TRBD1. V was pared by 5 bases and J by 4 bases, with 6 bases of the junction left unmatched. The CDR3 spans 14 residues. Germline CDR1 is SNHLY and CDR2 is FYNNEI. Here the CDR3 reads CASSIDRGGETQYF. Written as DNA, the CDR3 is TGTGCCAGCAGTATAGACAGGGGAGGAGAGACCCAGTACTTC.

A few counts support this clonotype. The chain employs TRBV29-1 and TRBJ1-1; a possible D gene is TRBD1 (6 bases). V lost 3 bases, J lost 1 base, and 9 bases lay in between. Germline CDR1 is SQVTM and CDR2 is ANQGSEA. The CDR3 contains 13 residues. Here the CDR3 reads CSVEGAGNTEAFF. CDR3 in DNA: TGCAGCGTTGAGGGGGCCGGGAACACTGAAGCTTTCTTT.

This clonotype has a count of ten or more. This rearrangement joins TRBV5-1 to TRBJ1-2; TRBD1 matches at 8 bases. Losses at the gene ends were 7 bases for V and 7 bases for J; bases not matched to a gene: 18. The CDR3 runs to 16 residues. Per germline, CDR1 SGHRS and CDR2 YFSETQ. As DNA, the CDR3 is TGCGCCAGCCAACACCGAACGGACAGGGATGTTGGTGGCTACACCTTC. This gives the protein CASQHRTDRDVGGYTF. Drawing the rest from reference TRBV5-1 and TRBJ1-2, the complete variable domain is KAGVTQTPRYLIKTRGQQVTLSCSPISGHRSVSWYQQTPGQGLQFLFEYFSETQRNKGNFPGRFSGRQFSNSRSEMNVSTLELGDSALYLCASQHRTDRDVGGYTFGSGTRLTVV.

As for this clonotype: This may come from a read error, since a much larger clone is one base off. The rearrangement joins TRBV7-9 to TRBJ1-4, with 8 nucleotides matching TRBD1. Looked up from germline, CDR1 is SEHNR and CDR2 is FQNEAQ (reference sequence). CDR3 size: 14 residues. The trim removed 4 bases at V and 5 bases at J, leaving 3 bases unmatched. CDR3 amino acids: CASSSDRENEKLFF. CDR3 in DNA: TGTGCCAGCAGCTCGGACAGGGAGAATGAAAAACTGTTTTTT. The full variable domain, with the rest looked up from reference TRBV7-9 and TRBJ1-4, is DTGVSQNPRHKITKRGQNVTFRCDPISEHNRLYWYRQTLGQGPEFLTYFQNEAQLEKSRLLSDRFSAERPKGSFSTLEIQRTEQGDSAMYLCASSSDRENEKLFFGSGTQLSVL.

This clonotype was recorded a few times. The V gene is TRBV6-1, the J gene TRBJ2-2; D is unresolved. Germline V gene data show CDR1 as MNHNS and CDR2 as SASEGT. V shed 3 bases and J shed 7 bases, with 6 bases lying between them. CDR3 length equals 12 residues. CDR3: CASSDSIGELFF. In DNA form, the CDR3 reads TGTGCCAGCAGTGATAGTATCGGGGAGCTGTTTTTT.

This clonotype was seen at least ten times. The chain employs TRBV6-1 and TRBJ2-5; D might be TRBD1 (5 bases). There are 13 residues in the CDR3. V dropped 5 bases and J dropped 0 bases, with 7 bases sitting between them. The germline V gene encodes CDR1 MNHNS and CDR2 SASEGT. The CDR3: CASSRQYQETQYF. The CDR3 region has the DNA TGTGCCAGCAGTAGACAGTACCAAGAGACCCAGTACTTC.

This clonotype has a count of ten or more. V gene TRBV20-1 combines with J gene TRBJ1-5; D possibly corresponds to TRBD1 (5 bases). This CDR3 region has 15 residues. Between the trimmed V and J ends, which lost 5 bases and 2 bases, there was a span of 16 bases. Germline CDR1 reads DFQATT; CDR2 reads SNEGSKA (reference sequence). The CDR3 sequence is CSALKSLGRNQPQHF. CDR3 bases: TGCAGTGCTCTGAAAAGCTTGGGGCGCAATCAGCCCCAGCATTTT.

This clonotype occurred many times. The chain uses TRBV7-9 and TRBJ2-3; D uncertain. Trimming pared 4 bases from V and 4 bases from J, leaving 24 bases between. The germline gives CDR1 SEHNR, CDR2 FQNEAQ (reference sequence). The CDR3 is 18 residues long. CDR3 sequence reads: CASSSRLGSLGTPDTQYF. The CDR3 DNA sequence: TGTGCCAGCAGCTCTCGCCTCGGGTCATTGGGTACCCCAGATACGCAGTATTTT.

This clonotype was seen more than once but under ten times. V is TRBV27 and J is TRBJ1-2; a possible D gene is TRBD1 (5 bases). The CDR3 loop spans 11 amino acids. Trimming stripped 7 bases from V and 6 bases from J, with 9 bases between. The germline gives CDR1 MNHEY, CDR2 SMNVEV (reference sequence). CDR3 in DNA: TGTGCCAGCACGGGGGGGAATGGCTACACCTTC. This encodes CASTGGNGYTF.

This clonotype was found a few times. CDR3 nucleotides: TGTGCCAGCAGCCAGCCTGCAGGGTATGGGGGTCGGACCGGGGAGCTGTTTTTT. This sequence encodes CASSQPAGYGGRTGELFF. The chain links TRBV3-1 to TRBJ2-2; either TRBD1 or TRBD2 may fit D (5 bases each). Deletions cut 3 bases from V and 5 bases from J, with 22 bases between. Germline CDR1 and CDR2: LGHDT and YNNKEL (reference sequence). This CDR3 is built from 18 residues.

The V call is TRBV5-1, the J call TRBJ2-3; weak D call: TRBD2 (6 bases). This CDR3 contains 16 residues. Trimming stripped 0 bases from V and 2 bases from J, with 13 bases between. Germline V gene data show CDR1 as SGHRS and CDR2 as YFSETQ. This CDR3 is CASSLGRRGPTDTQYF. The CDR3 region has the DNA TGCGCCAGCAGCTTGGGACGGCGGGGTCCCACAGATACGCAGTATTTT.

In this sample, this clonotype turned up many times. V gene TRBV2 combines with J gene TRBJ2-7, with D possibly called TRBD1 or TRBD2 (5 bases each). Germline CDR1 SNHLY, CDR2 FYNNEI. The CDR3 extends over 14 amino acids. V lost 6 bases and J 1 base, leaving 13 bases between the germline ends. CDR3 DNA: TGTGCCAGCAGCTTGTCGGGGCTTTCCTACGAGCAGTACTTC. This encodes CASSLSGLSYEQYF. Full variable domain (missing parts from reference TRBV2 and TRBJ2-7): EPEVTQTPSHQVTQMGQEVILRCVPISNHLYFYWYRQILGQKVEFLVSFYNNEISEKSEIFDDQFSVERPDGSNFTLKIRSTKLEDSAMYFCASSLSGLSYEQYFGPGTRLTVT.

In its sample, this clonotype was seen a few times. V is TRBV9 and J is TRBJ2-5; TRBD2 matches 9 bases. Trimming cost V 3 bases and J 3 bases; bases outside gene matches: 12. The germline gives CDR1 SGDLS, CDR2 YYNGEE. The CDR3 has 17 amino acids. CDR3 DNA sequence: TGTGCCAGCAGCGGCTTAGCGGGAGAAACGGGGGAAGAGACCCAGTACTTC. It translates to CASSGLAGETGEETQYF.

This clonotype was picked up many times. This chain uses TRBV11-2 with TRBJ1-1, with a tentative D call TRBD1 (6 bases). This CDR3 comprises 15 residues. Looked up from germline, CDR1 is SGHAT and CDR2 is FQNNGV. The V end lost 6 bases, the J end lost 0 bases, and 14 bases lay between the germline ends. This CDR3 reads CASRGTTKMNTEAFF. DNA of the CDR3: TGTGCCAGCAGAGGGACAACGAAAATGAACACTGAAGCTTTCTTT.

In this sample, this clonotype turned up a few times. The chain has TRBV12-3 or TRBV12-4 and TRBJ2-5, with D perhaps matching TRBD2 (6 bases). Trimming took 6 bases from V and 5 from J, leaving 13 bases between them. The CDR3 extends over 13 amino acids. The CDR3 spells CASSRGTTETQYF. The CDR3 bases are TGTGCCAGCAGCCGCGGGACGACGGAGACCCAGTACTTC.

This clonotype was recorded many times. This rearrangement joins TRBV6-1 to TRBJ2-6, with no clear D. Trimming pared 6 bases from V and 2 bases from J, leaving 5 bases between. CDR3 length equals 13 residues. Germline lookup yields CDR1 MNHNS and CDR2 SASEGT. In DNA, the CDR3 is TGTGCCAGCAGGAAGGCTGGGGCCAACGTCCTGACTTTC. Protein product: CASRKAGANVLTF.

The sample holds many counts of this clonotype. The DNA of the CDR3 is TGTGCCAGCAGTTTCCGGAGCCTAGCGGGAGTGGCAGATACGCAGTATTTT. This gives the protein CASSFRSLAGVADTQYF. The chain recombines TRBV28 with TRBJ2-3, with TRBD2 matching over 10 bases. The V segment lost 3 bases and the J segment 4 bases; nucleotides outside the gene matches: 10. CDR1 and CDR2 (germline): MDHEN, SYDVKM. This CDR3 spans 17 amino acids.

This clonotype showed up many times. The CDR3 loop reads CATSPEGGTLAYEQYF. CDR3 in DNA: TGTGCCACCTCCCCTGAAGGGGGGACTCTCGCCTACGAGCAGTACTTC. This chain connects TRBV6-1 to TRBJ2-7, with D perhaps assigned TRBD1 or TRBD2 (6 bases each). This CDR3 region has 16 residues. V was cut by 10 bases and J by 2 bases, with 24 bases left in between. Germline V gene lookup returns CDR1 MNHNS and CDR2 SASEGT.

This clonotype was picked up many times. The rearrangement joins TRBV27 to TRBJ1-1; D is unresolved. CDR1 and CDR2 from the germline V gene are MNHEY and SMNVEV (reference sequence). Between the trimmed V and J ends, which lost 6 bases and 1 base, there was a span of 9 bases. This CDR3 is 13 amino acids long. CDR3 sequence: CASSWGGNTEAFF. In nucleotides, the CDR3 is TGTGCCAGCAGCTGGGGTGGGAACACTGAAGCTTTCTTT.

This clonotype was detected ten times or more. The chain has TRBV10-3 and TRBJ2-7; tentatively, D is TRBD1 (5 bases). The CDR3 contains 12 residues. Trimming stripped 7 bases from V and 6 bases from J, with 13 bases between. Germline CDR1 ENHRY, CDR2 SYGVKD. CDR3 bases: TGTGCCATCAAGGGGCAGGAGTCCGAGCAGTACTTC. Translated: CAIKGQESEQYF.

This clonotype was observed many times. The rearrangement joins TRBV15 to TRBJ2-7; D is unclear. Germline values: CDR1 LNHNV, CDR2 YYDKDF (reference sequence). The V end was cut by 1 base, the J end by 5 bases, with 9 bases between. This CDR3 has 13 residues. The CDR3 DNA is TGTGCCACCAGCAGAGTATTAAGGGACGAGCAGTACTTC. This codes for CATSRVLRDEQYF.

At least ten counts were recorded for this clonotype. The genes are TRBV27 and TRBJ2-7, with D perhaps matching TRBD1 (6 bases). Germline assignment: CDR1 MNHEY and CDR2 SMNVEV (reference sequence). Trimming shortened V by 5 bases and J by 2 bases, and 13 bases separated the two germline ends. The CDR3 spans 14 residues. For the CDR3, the DNA is TGTGCCAGCAGTGACAACAGGGTTCCCTACGAGCAGTACTTC. Protein sequence: CASSDNRVPYEQYF.

This clonotype was seen many times. The chain joins TRBV27 to TRBJ2-2; weak D call: TRBD1 (6 bases). The CDR3 is 13 amino acids. V lost 6 bases to trimming and J lost 7 bases, with 12 bases between them. Germline CDR1 MNHEY, CDR2 SMNVEV (reference sequence). The CDR3 region is CASRPQGIGELFF. CDR3 nucleotides: TGTGCCAGCAGGCCGCAGGGGATCGGGGAGCTGTTTTTT.